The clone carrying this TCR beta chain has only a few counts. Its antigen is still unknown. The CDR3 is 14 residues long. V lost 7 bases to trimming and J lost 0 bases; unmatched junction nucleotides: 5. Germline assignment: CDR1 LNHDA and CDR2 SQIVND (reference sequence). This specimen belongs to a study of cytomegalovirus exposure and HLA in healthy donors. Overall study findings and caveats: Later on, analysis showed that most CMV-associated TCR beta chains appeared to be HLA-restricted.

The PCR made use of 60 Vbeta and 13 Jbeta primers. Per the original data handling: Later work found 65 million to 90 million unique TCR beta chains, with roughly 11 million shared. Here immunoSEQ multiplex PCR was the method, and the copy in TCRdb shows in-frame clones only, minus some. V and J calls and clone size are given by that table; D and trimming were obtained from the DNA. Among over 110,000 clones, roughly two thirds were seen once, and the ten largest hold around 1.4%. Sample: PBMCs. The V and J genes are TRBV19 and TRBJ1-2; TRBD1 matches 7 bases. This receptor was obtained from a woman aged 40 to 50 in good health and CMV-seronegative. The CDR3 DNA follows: TGTGCCAGTACCCCGGGACAGACTAACTATGGCTACACCTTC. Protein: CASTPGQTNYGYTF. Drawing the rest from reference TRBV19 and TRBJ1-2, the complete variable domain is DGGITQSPKYLFRKEGQNVTLSCEQNLNHDAMYWYRQDPGQGLRLIYYSQIVNDFQKGDIAEGYSVSREKKESFPLTVTSAQKNPTAFYLCASTPGQTNYGYTFGSGTRLTVV.